This T cell receptor beta chain emerged from a study of T cells in narcolepsy. As concerns this clone: Its antigen is as yet unknown.

Overall study findings and caveats: HCRT-specific and TRIB2-specific autoreactive clonotypes appeared among same-patient CSF and blood CD4+ clonotypes. Healthy controls reportedly lacked the autoreactive clonotypes serially found in patients' blood.

Assay used: immunoSEQ multiplex PCR; TCRdb lists only in-frame clones, some missing. Here the sample spans 15,000 or so clones, roughly 72% being singletons. There are 16 residues in the CDR3. Germline V gene data show CDR1 as SGDLS and CDR2 as YYNGEE. Losses at the gene ends were 4 bases for V and 4 bases for J; bases not matched to a gene: 9. Input material: CD45RA- memory CD8+ T cells from PBMCs. The sequence came from a human donor with narcolepsy. The rearrangement links TRBV9 to TRBJ2-5; TRBD2 matches at 11 bases. Here the CDR3 reads CASSPGISGGAETQYF. CDR3 coding DNA: TGTGCCAGCAGCCCCGGGATTAGCGGGGGGGCAGAGACCCAGTACTTC.